These T cell receptor beta chains were read from a single sample in a study of healthy donors' naive CD4 and CD8 T cells. MiXCR, run by TCRdb on the reads, gives a single entry per CDR3 protein. The profile shows about 180,000 distinct CDR3 sequences, over 60% of them singletons. Material: naive CD4+ and CD8+ T cells sorted from blood, pooled from several donors. The receptor source for this set is a pool of human donors in good health; the sample pools cells from several healthy donors. Each CDR3 is given with its conserved first and last residue. The D gene is left open where the match is weak. Clone size is given for some rows only: seen once, a few or many times, or a class if the clone is expanded.

v_gene	abundance	j_gene	d_gene	CDR3nt	CDR3aa
TRBV29-1	-	TRBJ2-5	TRBD2	TGCAGCGTTGAGATCGAGCGGGAGGGCCTAGAGACCCAGTACTTC	CSVEIEREGLETQYF
TRBV6-2/TRBV6-3	few	TRBJ1-1	-	TGTGCCAGCAGTGTCTGGGGACAAGCTTTCTTT	CASSVWGQAFF
TRBV29-1	-	TRBJ2-1	TRBD2	TGCAGCGTTGAAGGCGGGAGAACAATCGATGAGCAGTTCTTC	CSVEGGRTIDEQFF
TRBV5-6	-	TRBJ1-2	-	TGTGCCAGCAGCCACTTTGACAGTTATGGCTACACCTTC	CASSHFDSYGYTF
TRBV30	-	TRBJ1-5	TRBD1	TGTGCCTGGTCTGAGCAGGGGGATCAGCCCCAGCATTTT	CAWSEQGDQPQHF
TRBV29-1	few	TRBJ2-7	-	TGCAGCGTCTCGGGGACAATAACCTACGAGCAGTACTTC	CSVSGTITYEQYF
TRBV20-1	-	TRBJ2-7	-	TGCAGTGCTAGTTCCCAGTACGAGCAGTACTTC	CSASSQYEQYF
TRBV13	-	TRBJ2-2	TRBD1	TGTGCCAGCAGCCATCGGACAGGGCAGGACGGGGAGCTGTTTTTT	CASSHRTGQDGELFF
TRBV29-1	-	TRBJ2-1	TRBD2	TGCAGCGTTGAGGTAGCGGGTCATGAGCAGTTCTTC	CSVEVAGHEQFF
TRBV18	-	TRBJ1-1	-	TGTGCCAGCTCACCGAACAGGGTTGACACTGAAGCTTTCTTT	CASSPNRVDTEAFF
TRBV13	-	TRBJ2-5	-	TGTGCCAGCAGCTTAGAGCGGAGGCAAGAGACCCAGTACTTC	CASSLERRQETQYF
TRBV19	few	TRBJ1-1	TRBD1	TGTGCCAGTAGTAAGGGACAGATGAACACTGAAGCTTTCTTT	CASSKGQMNTEAFF
TRBV6-5	-	TRBJ2-1	-	TGTGCCAGCAACAACGGCGACAGCTCCTACAATGAGCAGTTCTTC	CASNNGDSSYNEQFF
TRBV5-1	-	TRBJ1-1	-	TGCGCCAGCAGCTTGGAGGAGGTAATGAACACTGAAGCTTTCTTT	CASSLEEVMNTEAFF
TRBV27	-	TRBJ2-2	-	TGTGCCAGCAAGGAGGGTGGTGGTACCGGGGAGCTGTTTTTT	CASKEGGGTGELFF
TRBV6-5	-	TRBJ1-6	-	TGTGCCAGCACCAGACGGTTGACGAGGGACCATCTACCCCTCCACTTT	CASTRRLTRDHLPLHF
TRBV30	-	TRBJ1-1	-	TGTGCCGCCCAAGGGTATGGGAACACTGAAGCTTTCTTT	CAAQGYGNTEAFF
TRBV29-1	-	TRBJ1-1	-	TGCAGCGCCAGACAGCTCATGAACACTGAAGCTTTCTTT	CSARQLMNTEAFF
TRBV19	-	TRBJ2-3	-	TGTGCCAGTAGTAAAAGCCCAGAGGGTGCGCAGTATTTT	CASSKSPEGAQYF
TRBV20-1	-	TRBJ2-1	TRBD2	TGCAGTGCTAGAGTCGCTAGCGGGGACTATGAGCAGTTCTTC	CSARVASGDYEQFF
TRBV5-4	-	TRBJ1-1	TRBD1	TGCGCCAGCAGCTCCCAACCAGGGGGCGCGGACACTGAAGCTTTCTTT	CASSSQPGGADTEAFF
TRBV6-2/TRBV6-3	-	TRBJ2-7	TRBD2	TGTGCCAGCAACTCCAGAGGGACTAGCGGGAGCTACGAGCAGTACTTC	CASNSRGTSGSYEQYF
TRBV19	-	TRBJ2-3	TRBD2	TGTGCCAGTAGTTCTACCAGCACGGGACTAGCGAACACAGATACGCAGTATTTT	CASSSTSTGLANTDTQYF
TRBV18	-	TRBJ1-2	-	TGTGCCAGCTCACCACCTACCGTCCCGCTCCTCTATGGCTGCACCTTC	CASSPPTVPLLYGCTF
TRBV15	once	TRBJ2-1	-	TGTGCCACCAGCAGAGTCGGGGATGAGCAGTTCTTC	CATSRVGDEQFF
TRBV13	-	TRBJ2-7	-	TGTGCCAGCAGCCCTTCGGACAGCTACGAGCAGTACTTC	CASSPSDSYEQYF
TRBV29-1	once	TRBJ2-3	TRBD1	TGCAGCGTGGACAGGGACAGGTCTACAGATACGCAGTATTTT	CSVDRDRSTDTQYF
TRBV29-1	few	TRBJ1-1	-	TGCAGCGCCGAATCCATCGGGAACACTGAAGCTTTCTTT	CSAESIGNTEAFF
TRBV18	-	TRBJ1-2	-	TGTGCCAGCTCACCATGGGCAGGGAGCGGCTACACCTTC	CASSPWAGSGYTF
TRBV5-1	-	TRBJ1-1	-	TGCGCCAGCAGCTTGGTTGCGGCAGTGACATCCACTGAAGCTTTCTTT	CASSLVAAVTSTEAFF
TRBV29-1	-	TRBJ1-1	-	TGCAGCGTTGAGGAAGGGTATACTGAAGCTTTCTTT	CSVEEGYTEAFF
TRBV6-5	-	TRBJ2-7	-	TGTGCCAGCAGTTACTCCCTTTCCGGGGCAGACTACGAGCAGTACTTC	CASSYSLSGADYEQYF
TRBV6-5	-	TRBJ1-2	TRBD1	TGTGCCACTTACCCAGGACAGGGAATTAGCACCTTC	CATYPGQGISTF
TRBV7-8	once	TRBJ2-1	-	TGTGCCAGCAGCCCGAGGGAACAGGGAGTAATTGATGAGCAGTTCTTC	CASSPREQGVIDEQFF
TRBV10-3	-	TRBJ2-7	TRBD1	TGTGCCATCACAGGGGACAGGGGACGTTCAACTGAGCAGTACTTC	CAITGDRGRSTEQYF
TRBV30	-	TRBJ1-5	TRBD1	TGTGCCTGGTCGACAGGGAATAGCAATCAGCCCCAGCATTTT	CAWSTGNSNQPQHF
TRBV20-1	-	TRBJ1-4	TRBD1	TGCAGTGCTAGGAGGACAGGAGCTAATGAAAAACTGTTTTTT	CSARRTGANEKLFF
TRBV27	-	TRBJ2-1	-	TGTGCCAGCAGTCTAGGGACTGGGAATGAGCAGTTCTTC	CASSLGTGNEQFF
TRBV27	-	TRBJ2-1	-	TGTGCCAGCGCGACTTTCAGGGGTGAGCAGTTCTTC	CASATFRGEQFF
TRBV6-5	-	TRBJ2-1	-	TGTACCAGCAGTTACTCCCATGAGCAGTTCTTC	CTSSYSHEQFF
TRBV6-5	-	TRBJ2-1	-	TGTGCCAGCAGTTACTCAGTGGGCAACTACAATGAGCAGTTCTTC	CASSYSVGNYNEQFF
TRBV6-5	-	TRBJ1-2	-	TGTGCCAGCAGTTACTCGAGCCCTTCGGGAGGAGGTGGCTACACCTTC	CASSYSSPSGGGGYTF
TRBV27	-	TRBJ2-1	TRBD2	TGTGCCAGCAGTTCCGGGACTAGCGGAGTTAATGAGCAGTTCTTC	CASSSGTSGVNEQFF
TRBV12-5	-	TRBJ2-3	-	TGTGCTAGTGGTTCAACAGGTATGGCAGATACGCAGTATTTT	CASGSTGMADTQYF
TRBV29-1	-	TRBJ2-1	TRBD2	TGCAGCGTTGAGGTAGCGGGAGGCAATGAGCAGTTCTTC	CSVEVAGGNEQFF
TRBV30	-	TRBJ2-1	TRBD2	TGTGCCTGGAGTGGCGCGTACGGATCCCGCGGGGGGCCCTACAATGAGCAGTTCTTC	CAWSGAYGSRGGPYNEQFF
TRBV27	-	TRBJ2-7	-	TGTGCCAGCAGTGGGAAGGGTTACGAGCAGTACTTC	CASSGKGYEQYF
TRBV28	-	TRBJ2-6	TRBD1	TGTGCCAGCAGCCCTGGGGGACAGGGGAGCTCTGGGGCCAACGTCCTGACTTTC	CASSPGGQGSSGANVLTF
TRBV6-5	-	TRBJ2-7	TRBD2	TGTGCCAGCAGCCCCGGGAGGGACGGCTCCTACGAGCAGTACTTC	CASSPGRDGSYEQYF
TRBV15	-	TRBJ1-3	-	TGTGCCACCAGCAGAGGCTCTGGAAACACCATATATTTT	CATSRGSGNTIYF